A single sample is the source of the 14 T cell receptor beta chains below, sequenced in a study of blood T cell repertoires in COVID-19. TCRdb keeps only in-frame clones here, not all; method: immunoSEQ multiplex PCR. In the table there are 250,000 to 300,000 clones, over 80% of which are singletons. Sequencing was carried out using peripheral blood. The receptors come from a woman aged 40 to 50 with acute or convalescent COVID-19.

This sequence joins TRBV5-1 and TRBJ1-2; 11 bases fit TRBD1. The V gene end was trimmed by 0 bases and the J gene end by 5 bases; junction bases not matched to a gene: 6. The CDR3 totals 16 residues. CDR1 is SGHRS, CDR2 YFSETQ, per germline. The CDR3 loop is CASSLERTGGWYGYTF. The CDR3, as DNA: TGCGCCAGCAGCTTGGAAAGGACAGGGGGCTGGTATGGCTACACCTTC.

CDR3 amino acids: CASTHRTGMNTEAFF. The CDR3, as DNA: TGTGCCAGCACCCATAGGACAGGGATGAACACTGAAGCTTTCTTT. The chain carries TRBV11-2 and TRBJ1-1; 8 bases fit TRBD1. This CDR3 has 15 amino acids. CDR1 and CDR2 from the germline V gene are SGHAT and FQNNGV. V dropped 7 bases and J dropped 0; count of bases not matched to a gene: 7.

V gene TRBV4-1 combines with J gene TRBJ1-2; 8 bases line up with TRBD1. After removal of 5 bases from V and 7 bases from J, the junction contained 12 bases not matched to a gene. This CDR3 is built from 15 residues. CDR1 and CDR2 from the germline V gene are MGHRA and YSYEKL. DNA for the CDR3: TGCGCCAGCAGCGACCGGACAGGGAAGTTGGGTGGCTACACCTTC. Its protein is CASSDRTGKLGGYTF.

The chain joins TRBV19 to TRBJ1-1; maybe TRBD1 (6 bases). Trimming removed 1 base from V and 0 bases from J, with 21 bases in between. The germline V gene encodes CDR1 LNHDA and CDR2 SQIVND (reference sequence). The length of the CDR3 is 19 residues. The CDR3 sequence is CASSIGRGNTYSLNTEAFF. The CDR3 DNA follows: TGTGCCAGTAGTATAGGAAGGGGGAACACCTATTCCTTGAACACTGAAGCTTTCTTT.

This clone was seen only a few times. The chain is built from TRBV10-3 and TRBJ1-1; D unclear. V lost 6 bases and J lost 1, with 9 bases in between. The CDR3 sequence is 13 residues long. The germline V gene encodes CDR1 ENHRY and CDR2 SYGVKD. The CDR3 DNA reads TGTGCCATCAGGGGTAGCTCGAACACTGAAGCTTTCTTT. It specifies CAIRGSSNTEAFF.

This chain links TRBV27 with TRBJ1-1, with a weak D call TRBD1 (6 bases). Deletions cut 0 bases from V and 4 bases from J, with 15 bases between. The CDR3 contains 16 residues. Germline CDR1 is MNHEY and CDR2 is SMNVEV (reference sequence). The CDR3 reads CASSLSQGRGSTEAFF. The CDR3 region has the DNA TGTGCCAGCAGTTTATCCCAGGGGAGGGGGAGCACTGAAGCTTTCTTT.

This clone turned up a few times. CDR3 sequence reads: CASALSGNTEAFF. In DNA form, the CDR3 reads TGCGCCAGCGCCCTTTCAGGGAACACTGAAGCTTTCTTT. The gene calls are TRBV5-1 and TRBJ1-1; D is unclear. This CDR3 comprises 13 residues. The germline V and J ends were trimmed by 7 bases and 1 base, with 11 bases remaining between them. Germline V gene sequence: CDR1 SGHRS, CDR2 YFSETQ.

This chain joins TRBV5-1 and TRBJ2-3; 9 nucleotides align to TRBD2. Trimming removed 3 bases from V and 4 bases from J; junction bases left unmatched: 12. This CDR3 is built from 17 residues. CDR1 SGHRS and CDR2 YFSETQ come from the germline V gene. The CDR3 nucleotides are TGCGCCAGCAGCTCAACCCCCTATGCGGGGGGGGCAGATACGCAGTATTTT. This encodes CASSSTPYAGGADTQYF.

The chain couples TRBV9 to TRBJ2-1; D is possibly TRBD2 (5 bases). V was trimmed by 3 bases and J by 10 bases, leaving 17 bases between them. The germline V gene encodes CDR1 SGDLS and CDR2 YYNGEE. CDR3 length: 14 residues. CDR3 loop: CASSGRRASLEQFF. In DNA, the CDR3 is TGTGCCAGCAGCGGCAGGCGGGCGAGTCTAGAGCAGTTCTTC.

This clone was seen once. The rearrangement uses TRBV19 and TRBJ1-5; 8 bases are a match to TRBD1. Germline loops: CDR1 LNHDA, CDR2 SQIVND (reference sequence). V shed 6 bases and J 6 bases; nucleotides not matched to a gene: 10. CDR3 size: 15 residues. The CDR3 here is CASRARQGSVQPQHF. Here the CDR3 DNA reads TGTGCCAGTAGGGCCCGACAGGGGAGCGTTCAGCCCCAGCATTTT.

This clone turned up a few times. V is TRBV2 and J is TRBJ1-1, with D maybe TRBD1 (6 bases). The CDR3 loop spans 14 amino acids. Germline V gene lookup returns CDR1 SNHLY and CDR2 FYNNEI. V dropped 9 bases and J dropped 0 bases, with 14 bases sitting between them. This chain's CDR3 is CARERDNMNTEAFF. In nucleotides, the CDR3 is TGTGCCAGGGAAAGGGACAACATGAACACTGAAGCTTTCTTT.

The chain has TRBV5-4 and TRBJ2-3; D is perhaps TRBD1 (6 bases). This CDR3 has 15 amino acids. Trimming cost V 3 bases and J 6 bases, with 17 bases left between them. Per the germline V gene, CDR1 is SGHNT and CDR2 is YYREEE (reference sequence). CDR3 amino acids: CASSSKRNREDTQYF. CDR3 DNA: TGTGCCAGCAGCTCGAAGCGTAACAGGGAGGATACGCAGTATTTT.

The chain couples TRBV6-5 to TRBJ2-5; 9 bases are a match to TRBD1. V lost 5 bases to trimming and J lost 5 bases; unmatched junction nucleotides: 9. In germline, CDR1 is MNHEY, CDR2 SVGAGI. The CDR3 contains 15 residues. The CDR3 reads CASSRSGTGRETQYF. The CDR3 DNA sequence: TGTGCCAGCAGTAGGTCCGGGACAGGGAGGGAGACCCAGTACTTC.

Only a few counts were recorded for this clone. This chain's CDR3 is CASSPGGSDTGELFF. DNA for the CDR3: TGTGCCAGCAGTCCAGGGGGCAGCGACACCGGGGAGCTGTTTTTT. The rearrangement uses TRBV6-2 or TRBV6-3 and TRBJ2-2; TRBD1 matches 8 bases. V was pared by 5 bases and J by 3 bases, with 5 bases of the junction left unmatched. Germline values: CDR1 MNHEY, CDR2 SVGEGT. The CDR3 sequence is 15 residues long.